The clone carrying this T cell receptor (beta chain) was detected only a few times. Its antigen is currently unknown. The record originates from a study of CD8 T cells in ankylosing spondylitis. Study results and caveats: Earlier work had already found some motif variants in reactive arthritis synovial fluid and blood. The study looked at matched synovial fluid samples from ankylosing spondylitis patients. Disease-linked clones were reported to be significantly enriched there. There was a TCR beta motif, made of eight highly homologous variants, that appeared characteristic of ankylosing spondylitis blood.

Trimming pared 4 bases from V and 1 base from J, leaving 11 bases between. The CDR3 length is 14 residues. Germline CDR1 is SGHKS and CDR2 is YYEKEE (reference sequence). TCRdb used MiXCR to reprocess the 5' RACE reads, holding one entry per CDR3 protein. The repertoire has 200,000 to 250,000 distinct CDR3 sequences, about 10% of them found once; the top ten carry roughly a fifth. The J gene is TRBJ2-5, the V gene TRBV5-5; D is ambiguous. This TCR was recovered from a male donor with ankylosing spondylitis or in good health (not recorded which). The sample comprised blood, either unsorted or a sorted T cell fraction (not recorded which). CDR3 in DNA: TGTGCCAGCAGCGCGCCCGAGTTCCAAGAGACCCAGTACTTC. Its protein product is CASSAPEFQETQYF.